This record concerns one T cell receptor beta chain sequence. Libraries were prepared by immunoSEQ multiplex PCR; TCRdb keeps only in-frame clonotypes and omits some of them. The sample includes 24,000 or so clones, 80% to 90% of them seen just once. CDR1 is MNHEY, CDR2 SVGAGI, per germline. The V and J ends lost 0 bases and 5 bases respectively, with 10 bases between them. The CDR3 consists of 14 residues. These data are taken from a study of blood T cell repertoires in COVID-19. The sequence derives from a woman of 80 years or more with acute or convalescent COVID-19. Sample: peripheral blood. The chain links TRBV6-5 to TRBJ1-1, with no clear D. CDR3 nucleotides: TGTGCCAGCAGTTACTCGGGCAGTCATACTGAAGCTTTCTTT. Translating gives CASSYSGSHTEAFF.